This TCR beta chain stems from a study of T cell responses to AZD1222 COVID-19 vaccine. The repertoire was sequenced with immunoSEQ multiplex PCR; TCRdb's copy has only in-frame clones and lacks some. The table lists more than 150,000 clones, about 92% of them singletons, with 1.3% in the top ten. The ends were cut back, 6 bases at V and 10 bases at J, with 15 bases in the middle. Germline CDR1 reads MNHEY; CDR2 reads SVGAGI. This CDR3 is built from 12 residues. The source was peripheral blood, collected 28 days after the second AZD1222 dose. The sequence was collected from an adult who received the AZD1222 COVID-19 vaccine. The chain uses TRBV6-5 and TRBJ1-1, with D possibly matching TRBD1 (5 bases). CDR3 in DNA: TGTGCCAGCAGGGTGCCGGGGGGAGGAGCTTTCTTT. It yields the protein CASRVPGGGAFF.